This TCR beta chain was observed in a study of CD8 T cells in ankylosing spondylitis. This clonotype was detected only a few times. As yet, its antigen is unknown. The junction shows a germline mismatch at one end, possibly a read error. Study-level results: Reports say disease-linked clones showed up significantly more in matched ankylosing spondylitis synovial fluid. Clones that were linked to disease were CD8+ and were relatively rare in peripheral blood.

The CDR3 contains 17 residues. Germline values: CDR1 DFQATT, CDR2 SNEGSKA (reference sequence). TCRdb recomputed calls from the 5' RACE reads with MiXCR, one row per CDR3 protein. The data show under 150,000 distinct CDR3 sequences, around 9% seen once. The sequenced sample consisted of blood, either unsorted or a sorted T cell fraction (not recorded which). The chain uses TRBV20-1 and TRBJ2-7, with 7 bases matching TRBD1. The sequence was obtained from a male donor with ankylosing spondylitis or in good health (not recorded which). The CDR3 here is CCARGPYTGAFSYEQYF. Here the CDR3 DNA reads TGCTGTGCTAGAGGGCCGTATACAGGGGCCTTCTCCTACGAGCAGTACTTC.